This T cell receptor (beta chain) was sequenced for a study of shared clonotypes between healthy human individuals. Whole-study context: CD4 naive cells filled three plates per donor, CD4 memory three, CD8 naive two and CD8 memory one.

This CDR3 region has 16 residues. Germline V gene lookup returns CDR1 SEHNR and CDR2 FQNEAQ (reference sequence). The ends lost 3 bases at V and 1 base at J; junction bases unmatched: 3. It was across several immunoSEQ plates that each subset's genomic DNA was evenly split. Sequencing used immunoSEQ multiplex PCR; TCRdb keeps in-frame clones, though not all of them. The data hold some 1,600,000 clones, with approximately 98% observed a single time. The source of this sequence is a man in his thirties or forties in good health. The chain joins TRBV7-9 to TRBJ2-3; 11 bases match TRBD2. The sequenced sample was naive CD4+ T cells sorted from blood. Subset here: CD45RA+ positively selected. This CDR3 is CASSLTSGTRTDTQYF. The CDR3 coding sequence is TGTGCCAGCAGCTTGACTAGCGGGACCCGCACAGATACGCAGTATTTT.